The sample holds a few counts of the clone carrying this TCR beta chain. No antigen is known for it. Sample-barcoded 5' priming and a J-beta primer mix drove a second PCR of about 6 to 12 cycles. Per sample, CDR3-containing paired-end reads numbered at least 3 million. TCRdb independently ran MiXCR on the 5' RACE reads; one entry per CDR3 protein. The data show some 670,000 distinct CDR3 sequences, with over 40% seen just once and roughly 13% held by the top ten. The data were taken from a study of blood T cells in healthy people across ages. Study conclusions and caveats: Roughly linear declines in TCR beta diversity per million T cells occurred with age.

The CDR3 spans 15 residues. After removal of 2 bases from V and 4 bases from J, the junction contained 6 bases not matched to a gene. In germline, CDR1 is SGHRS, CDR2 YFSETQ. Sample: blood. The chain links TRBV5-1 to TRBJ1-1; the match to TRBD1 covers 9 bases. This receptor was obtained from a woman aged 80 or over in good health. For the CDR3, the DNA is TGCGCCAGCAGCTTTACAGGGGGCGGAGGCACTGAAGCTTTCTTT. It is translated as CASSFTGGGGTEAFF.